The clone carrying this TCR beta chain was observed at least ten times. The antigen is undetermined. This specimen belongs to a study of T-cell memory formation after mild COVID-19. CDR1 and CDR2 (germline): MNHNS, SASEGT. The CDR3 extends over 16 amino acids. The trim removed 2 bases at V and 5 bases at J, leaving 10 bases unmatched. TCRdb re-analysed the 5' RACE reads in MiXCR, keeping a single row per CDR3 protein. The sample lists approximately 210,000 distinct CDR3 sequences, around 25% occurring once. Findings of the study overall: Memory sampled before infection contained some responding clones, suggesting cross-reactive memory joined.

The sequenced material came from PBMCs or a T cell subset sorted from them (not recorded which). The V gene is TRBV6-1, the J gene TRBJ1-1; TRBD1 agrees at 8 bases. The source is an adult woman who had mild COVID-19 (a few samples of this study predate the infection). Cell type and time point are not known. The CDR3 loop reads CASSESQGAGWTEAFF. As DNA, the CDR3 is TGTGCCAGCAGTGAATCGCAGGGGGCCGGTTGGACTGAAGCTTTCTTT.